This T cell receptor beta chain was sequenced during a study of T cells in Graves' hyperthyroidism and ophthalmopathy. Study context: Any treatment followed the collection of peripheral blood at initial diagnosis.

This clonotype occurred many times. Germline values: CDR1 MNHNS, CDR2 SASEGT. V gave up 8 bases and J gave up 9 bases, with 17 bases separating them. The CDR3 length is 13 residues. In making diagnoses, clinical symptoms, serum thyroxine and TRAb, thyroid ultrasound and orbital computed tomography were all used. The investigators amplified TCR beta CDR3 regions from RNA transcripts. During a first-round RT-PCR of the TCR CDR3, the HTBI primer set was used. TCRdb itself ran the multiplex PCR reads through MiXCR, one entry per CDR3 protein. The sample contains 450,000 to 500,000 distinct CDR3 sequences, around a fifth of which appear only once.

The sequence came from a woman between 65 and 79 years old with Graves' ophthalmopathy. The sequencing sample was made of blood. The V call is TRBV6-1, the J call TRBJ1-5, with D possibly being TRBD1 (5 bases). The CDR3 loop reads CASGKGPGWPQHF. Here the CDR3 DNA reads TGTGCCAGCGGCAAGGGACCGGGGTGGCCCCAGCATTTT.